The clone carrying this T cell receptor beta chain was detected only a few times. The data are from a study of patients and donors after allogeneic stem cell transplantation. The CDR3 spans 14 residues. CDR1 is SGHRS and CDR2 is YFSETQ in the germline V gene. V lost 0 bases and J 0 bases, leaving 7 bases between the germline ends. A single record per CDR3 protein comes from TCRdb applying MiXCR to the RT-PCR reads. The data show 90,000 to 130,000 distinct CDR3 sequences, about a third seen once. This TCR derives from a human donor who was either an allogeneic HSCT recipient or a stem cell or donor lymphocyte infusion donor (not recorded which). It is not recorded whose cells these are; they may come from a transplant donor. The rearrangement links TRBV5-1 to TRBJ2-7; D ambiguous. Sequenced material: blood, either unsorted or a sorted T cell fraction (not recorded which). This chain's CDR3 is CASSLEGNSYEQYF. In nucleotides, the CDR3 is TGCGCCAGCAGCTTGGAGGGCAACTCCTACGAGCAGTACTTC.